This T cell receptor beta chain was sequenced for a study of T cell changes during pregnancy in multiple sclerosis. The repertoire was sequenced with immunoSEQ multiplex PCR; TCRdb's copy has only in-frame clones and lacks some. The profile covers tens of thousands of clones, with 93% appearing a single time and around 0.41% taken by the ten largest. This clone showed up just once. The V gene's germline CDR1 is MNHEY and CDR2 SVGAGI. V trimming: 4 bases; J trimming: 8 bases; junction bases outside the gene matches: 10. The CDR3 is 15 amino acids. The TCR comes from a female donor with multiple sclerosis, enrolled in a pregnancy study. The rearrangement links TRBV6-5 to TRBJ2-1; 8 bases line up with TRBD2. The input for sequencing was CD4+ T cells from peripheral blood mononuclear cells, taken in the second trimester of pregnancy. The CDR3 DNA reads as TGTGCCAGCAGTTCGGGACGGGGACTAGGGGATGAGCAGTTCTTC. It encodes CASSSGRGLGDEQFF.